The 14 T cell receptor beta chains given below trace back to one sample, sequenced in a study of shared clonotypes between healthy human individuals (dated by TCRdb to 2019 to 2021). Libraries were built with the immunoSEQ multiplex PCR assay. Drawn from immuneACCESS, this table holds only the in-frame rearrangements with V and J called that TCRdb kept. Clones are partly lost; checked studies trace under half to an unresolved V gene and leave the rest unexplained. This sample is represented by 1.4 million to 1.5 million clones; 95% to 97% of them were singletons. Of the sample, more than 0.9% falls within the top ten clones. The specimen sequenced was naive CD4+ T cells sorted from blood. Interpreted using the paper, the cell subset or site label stands for: CD45RA+ positively selected. The receptors here all came from a man aged 25 to 45 in good health.

V usage is TRBV29-1 and J usage is TRBJ2-2; tentatively, D is TRBD2 (5 bases). Germline V CDR1 and CDR2: SQVTM, ANQGSEA. Trimming left V 4 bases short and J 1 base short, with 7 bases between. CDR3 length equals 13 residues. The CDR3 DNA sequence: TGCAGCGTTGTTGGAGGGAACACCGGGGAGCTGTTTTTT. Translated: CSVVGGNTGELFF.

V and J are TRBV7-3 and TRBJ2-3, with 8 bases lining up with TRBD2. This CDR3 contains 16 residues. V lost 4 bases to trimming and J lost 4 bases; unmatched junction nucleotides: 10. Germline values: CDR1 SGHTA, CDR2 FQGTGA. The CDR3 DNA reads as TGTGCCAGCAGCTCAGCAAGCGGGAGTAATGCAGATACGCAGTATTTT. Its protein product is CASSSASGSNADTQYF.

The chain combines TRBV14 with TRBJ2-5; D is possibly TRBD1 (6 bases). This CDR3 comprises 14 residues. Germline CDR1 SGHDN, CDR2 FVKESK. V was cut by 5 bases and J by 6 bases, with 16 bases left in between. The CDR3 sequence is CASSSGTQVKTQYF. In DNA, the CDR3 is TGTGCCAGCAGCTCCGGGACACAGGTTAAGACCCAGTACTTC. Complete variable domain (other parts from reference TRBV14 and TRBJ2-5): EAGVTQFPSHSVIEKGQTVTLRCDPISGHDNLYWYRRVMGKEIKFLLHFVKESKQDESGMPNNRFLAERTGGTYSTLKVQPAELEDSGVYFCASSSGTQVKTQYFGPGTRLLVL.

The chain combines TRBV27 with TRBJ1-1; D is ambiguous. The CDR3 runs to 14 residues. Germline values: CDR1 MNHEY, CDR2 SMNVEV (reference sequence). The V end lost 3 bases, the J end lost 11 bases, and 19 bases lay between the germline ends. The CDR3 loop is CASSFDGPHRGAFF. The CDR3, as DNA: TGTGCCAGCAGTTTTGACGGGCCTCATCGGGGTGCTTTCTTT.

V gene TRBV15 combines with J gene TRBJ1-4; 10 bases align to TRBD1. V lost 3 bases to trimming and J lost 7 bases; unmatched junction nucleotides: 11. Germline V gene sequence: CDR1 LNHNV, CDR2 YYDKDF (reference sequence). The CDR3 has 17 residues. The CDR3 loop reads CATSRGQGFSQREKLFF. DNA for the CDR3: TGTGCCACCAGCAGGGGACAGGGGTTTTCTCAGCGTGAAAAACTGTTTTTT. Using reference TRBV15 and TRBJ1-4 for the parts outside the CDR3, the full variable domain is DAMVIQNPRYQVTQFGKPVTLSCSQTLNHNVMYWYQQKSSQAPKLLFHYYDKDFNNEADTPDNFQSRRPNTSFCFLDIRSPGLGDTAMYLCATSRGQGFSQREKLFFGSGTQLSVL.

This clone was observed a single time. The chain combines TRBV7-2 with TRBJ2-5; 7 nucleotides agree with TRBD2. CDR1 and CDR2 from the germline V gene are SGHTA and FQGNSA. J gave up 3 bases and V 1 base, and 5 bases lay outside the gene matches. The length of the CDR3 is 15 residues. CDR3 region: CASSLGGSGKETQYF. CDR3 nucleotide sequence: TGTGCCAGCAGCTTAGGAGGGAGCGGGAAAGAGACCCAGTACTTC.

This chain connects TRBV5-6 to TRBJ1-4, with D perhaps matching TRBD1 (6 bases). Trimming shortened V by 4 bases and J by 8 bases, and 15 bases separated the two germline ends. Germline-derived CDR1 and CDR2 are SGHDT and YYEEEE. This CDR3 has 14 residues. Here the CDR3 DNA reads TGTGCCAGCAGCGTCCCAGGGGAGAGGGAAAAACTGTTTTTT. Its protein product is CASSVPGEREKLFF.

The V gene is TRBV5-4, the J gene TRBJ2-6; D unclear. Germline loops: CDR1 SGHNT, CDR2 YYREEE (reference sequence). Deletions cut 4 bases from V and 4 bases from J, with 18 bases between. The CDR3 contains 17 residues. CDR3 bases: TGTGCCAGCAGCCCTGAGGTAGGAGTGCGGGGGGCCAACGTCCTGACTTTC. Protein: CASSPEVGVRGANVLTF.

The V gene is TRBV15, the J gene TRBJ2-1; possible D gene TRBD1, 5 bases. CDR3 length: 18 amino acids. The germline V and J ends were trimmed by 0 bases and 0 bases, with 15 bases remaining between them. In germline, CDR1 is LNHNV, CDR2 YYDKDF (reference sequence). This chain's CDR3 is CATSRDRAPTGSYNEQFF. The CDR3 DNA reads as TGTGCCACCAGCAGAGACAGGGCCCCGACTGGCTCCTACAATGAGCAGTTCTTC.

The chain links TRBV29-1 to TRBJ2-5; D is possibly TRBD1 (5 bases). V was trimmed by 8 bases and J by 1 base, leaving 14 bases between them. The V gene's germline CDR1 is SQVTM and CDR2 ANQGSEA. CDR3 length equals 13 residues. Written as DNA, the CDR3 is TGCAGCCAGTCAAAGACAGTCCAAGAGACCCAGTACTTC. Translated: CSQSKTVQETQYF.

In this sample, this clone turned up once. The chain links TRBV5-1 to TRBJ2-7, with 10 bases matching TRBD1. Germline V gene lookup returns CDR1 SGHRS and CDR2 YFSETQ. The CDR3 runs 14 residues. The V gene end was trimmed by 4 bases and the J gene end by 5 bases; junction bases not matched to a gene: 6. The CDR3 sequence is CASSLRTGGDEQYF. CDR3 coding DNA: TGCGCCAGCAGCCTCCGGACAGGGGGAGACGAGCAGTACTTC. Full variable domain (rest looked up from reference TRBV5-1 and TRBJ2-7): KAGVTQTPRYLIKTRGQQVTLSCSPISGHRSVSWYQQTPGQGLQFLFEYFSETQRNKGNFPGRFSGRQFSNSRSEMNVSTLELGDSALYLCASSLRTGGDEQYFGPGTRLTVT.

This clone was counted once. In the same sample, other DNA sequences code for this CDR3. V gene TRBV2 combines with J gene TRBJ2-7; D might be TRBD1 (6 bases). The CDR3 totals 13 residues. V gave up 8 bases and J gave up 0 bases, with 11 bases separating them. Germline CDR1 is SNHLY and CDR2 is FYNNEI. This chain's CDR3 is CASGRDTSYEQYF. Here the CDR3 DNA reads TGTGCCAGCGGAAGGGACACCTCCTACGAGCAGTACTTC.

V usage is TRBV18 and J usage is TRBJ1-1; no definite D call. Looked up from germline, CDR1 is KGHSH and CDR2 is LQKENI. This CDR3 comprises 14 residues. V dropped 2 bases and J dropped 2 bases, with 9 bases sitting between them. The CDR3 spells CASSPITPNTEAFF. For the CDR3, the DNA is TGTGCCAGCTCACCAATAACCCCAAACACTGAAGCTTTCTTT.

The CDR3 loop is CASSSYAGGGFF. For the CDR3, the DNA is TGTGCCAGCAGTTCGTATGCGGGGGGCGGGTTCTTC. The V gene is TRBV28, the J gene TRBJ2-1, with 8 bases fitting TRBD2. The junction had 8 bases not matched to a gene; V was cut back by 4 bases and J by 15 bases. From germline, CDR1 is MDHEN and CDR2 SYDVKM. The CDR3 runs to 12 residues. Filled out from reference TRBV28 and TRBJ2-1, the complete variable domain reads DVKVTQSSRYLVKRTGEKVFLECVQDMDHENMFWYRQDPGLGLRLIYFSYDVKMKEKGDIPEGYSVSREKKERFSLILESASTNQTSMYLCASSSYAGGGFFGPGTRLTVL.